Reported below is one T cell receptor beta chain. This specimen belongs to a study of blood T cell repertoires in COVID-19. Clones were sequenced by immunoSEQ multiplex PCR, and TCRdb holds only the in-frame ones, with some missing. This table has approximately 330,000 clones, around 85% appearing once. Adults between about 18 and 95 years of age took part from approximately 24 US areas. The CDR3 is made up of 14 amino acids. V lost 8 bases and J 2 bases, leaving 12 bases between the germline ends. Germline CDR1 LGHNA, CDR2 YSLEER. The V call is TRBV4-3, the J call TRBJ1-4; TRBD1 might be the D (5 bases). The source of this sequence is a woman between 35 and 50 years old with acute COVID-19. Sequenced sample: PBMCs or T cells enriched from blood (not recorded which). The chain's CDR3 is CASGAFGTNEKLFF. The CDR3 DNA follows: TGCGCCAGCGGGGCTTTTGGGACTAATGAAAAACTGTTTTTT.